The rows below give T cell receptor beta chains drawn from one sample of a study of cytomegalovirus exposure and HLA in healthy donors. The assay was immunoSEQ multiplex PCR, and TCRdb's table has in-frame clones only and misses some. The top ten hold approximately 1.8% of the sample, which has more than 200,000 clones, roughly 85% seen once. Input material: PBMCs. The receptors derive from a male donor in good health and CMV-seronegative. Both conserved end residues are part of each CDR3.

J gene	V gene	CDR3 protein
TRBJ2-7	TRBV7-7	CASSPLSRGDEQYF
TRBJ2-7	TRBV27	CASSPLRDSYEQYF
TRBJ1-2	TRBV7-8	CASSLRGSQSTYYGYTF
TRBJ1-5	TRBV2	CATQGQSNQPQHF
TRBJ2-3	TRBV15	CATSRGGAVDTQYF
TRBJ2-7	TRBV29-1	CSVQGGREQYF
TRBJ2-1	TRBV7-2	CASSLRDKNSRQFF
TRBJ1-3	TRBV6-1	CASSEATGGGESGNTIYF
TRBJ1-1	TRBV14	CASSQDARLLRGLGAFF
TRBJ1-6	TRBV6-1	CASSEAAGLGSPLHF
TRBJ2-7	TRBV7-8	CASSSTGGWSYEQYF
TRBJ2-1	TRBV7-2	CASSLVGTGSPNNEQFF
TRBJ2-3	TRBV4-1	CASSQFPFDTQYF
TRBJ2-7	TRBV5-1	CASSDTSYEQYF
TRBJ2-5	TRBV6-5	CASSWTGGETQYF
TRBJ2-7	TRBV28	CASSPRERVYEQYF
TRBJ1-1	TRBV4-2	CASSPGGAPEAFF
TRBJ1-2	TRBV2	CASTEGGQFYGYTF
TRBJ2-7	TRBV18	CASSSLTLSGLVSVEQYF